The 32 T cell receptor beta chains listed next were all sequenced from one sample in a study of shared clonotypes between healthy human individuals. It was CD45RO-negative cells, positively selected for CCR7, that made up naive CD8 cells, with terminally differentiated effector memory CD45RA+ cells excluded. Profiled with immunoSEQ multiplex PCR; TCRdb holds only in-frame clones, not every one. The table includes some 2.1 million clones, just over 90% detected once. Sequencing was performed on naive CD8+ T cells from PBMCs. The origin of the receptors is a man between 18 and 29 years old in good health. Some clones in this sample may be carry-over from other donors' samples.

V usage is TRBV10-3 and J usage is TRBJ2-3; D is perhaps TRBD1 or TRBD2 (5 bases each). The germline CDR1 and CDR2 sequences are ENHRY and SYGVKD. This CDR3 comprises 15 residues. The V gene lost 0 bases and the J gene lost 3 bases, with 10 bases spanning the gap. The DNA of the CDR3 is TGTGCCATCAGTGAGTCGACGGGACGAACAGATACGCAGTATTTT. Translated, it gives CAISESTGRTDTQYF.

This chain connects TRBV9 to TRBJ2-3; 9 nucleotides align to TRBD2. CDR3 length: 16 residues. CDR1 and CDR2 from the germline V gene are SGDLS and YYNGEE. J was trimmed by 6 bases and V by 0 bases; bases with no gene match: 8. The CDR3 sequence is CASSVGISGSLDTQYF. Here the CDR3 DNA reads TGTGCCAGCAGCGTAGGAATTAGCGGGAGTCTGGATACGCAGTATTTT.

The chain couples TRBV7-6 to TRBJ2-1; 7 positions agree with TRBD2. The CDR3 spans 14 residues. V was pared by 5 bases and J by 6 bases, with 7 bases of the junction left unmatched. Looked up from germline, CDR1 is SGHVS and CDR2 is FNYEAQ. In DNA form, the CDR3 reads TGTGCCAGCAGCAAAGGACTAGGCTCCAATGAGCAGTTCTTC. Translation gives CASSKGLGSNEQFF.

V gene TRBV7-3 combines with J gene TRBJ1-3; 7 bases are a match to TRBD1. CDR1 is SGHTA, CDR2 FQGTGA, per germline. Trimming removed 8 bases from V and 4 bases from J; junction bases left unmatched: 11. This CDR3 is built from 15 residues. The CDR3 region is CASGERQGSGNTIYF. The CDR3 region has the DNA TGTGCCAGCGGAGAACGACAGGGAAGCGGAAACACCATATATTTT. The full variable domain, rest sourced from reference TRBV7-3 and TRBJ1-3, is GAGVSQTPSNKVTEKGKYVELRCDPISGHTALYWYRQSLGQGPEFLIYFQGTGAADDSGLPNDRFFAVRPEGSVSTLKIQRTERGDSAVYLCASGERQGSGNTIYFGEGSWLTVV.

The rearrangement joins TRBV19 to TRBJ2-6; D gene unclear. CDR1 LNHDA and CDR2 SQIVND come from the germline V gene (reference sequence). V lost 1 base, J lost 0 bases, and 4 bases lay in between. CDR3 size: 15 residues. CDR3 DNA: TGTGCCAGTAGTATAGGAGCCTCTGGGGCCAACGTCCTGACTTTC. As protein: CASSIGASGANVLTF. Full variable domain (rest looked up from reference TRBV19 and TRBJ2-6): DGGITQSPKYLFRKEGQNVTLSCEQNLNHDAMYWYRQDPGQGLRLIYYSQIVNDFQKGDIAEGYSVSREKKESFPLTVTSAQKNPTAFYLCASSIGASGANVLTFGAGSRLTVL.

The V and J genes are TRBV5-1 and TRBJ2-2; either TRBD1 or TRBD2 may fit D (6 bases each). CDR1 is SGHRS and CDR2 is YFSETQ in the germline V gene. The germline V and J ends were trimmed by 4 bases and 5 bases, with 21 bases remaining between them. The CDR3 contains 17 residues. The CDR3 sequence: CASSTGPWRGRTGELFF. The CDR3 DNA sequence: TGCGCCAGCAGCACCGGGCCCTGGAGGGGGAGAACCGGGGAGCTGTTTTTT.

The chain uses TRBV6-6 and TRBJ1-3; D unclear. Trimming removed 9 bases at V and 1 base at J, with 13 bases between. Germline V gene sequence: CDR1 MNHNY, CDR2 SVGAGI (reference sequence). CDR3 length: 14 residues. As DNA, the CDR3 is TGTGCCAGTTCGTGGACGTGGTCTGGAAACACCATATATTTT. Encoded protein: CASSWTWSGNTIYF.

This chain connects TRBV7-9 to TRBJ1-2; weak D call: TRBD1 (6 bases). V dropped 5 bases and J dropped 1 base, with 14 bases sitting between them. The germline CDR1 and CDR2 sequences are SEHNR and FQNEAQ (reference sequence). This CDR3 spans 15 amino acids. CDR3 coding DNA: TGTGCCAGCAGCCCAACAGGGACCCTTAACTATGGCTACACCTTC. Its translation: CASSPTGTLNYGYTF.

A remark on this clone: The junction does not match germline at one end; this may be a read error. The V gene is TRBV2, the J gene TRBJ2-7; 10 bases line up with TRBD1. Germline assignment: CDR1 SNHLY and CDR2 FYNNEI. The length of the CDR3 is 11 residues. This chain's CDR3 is CASSAGTGDVF. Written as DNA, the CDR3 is TGTGCCAGCAGTGCCGGGACAGGGGACGTCTTC.

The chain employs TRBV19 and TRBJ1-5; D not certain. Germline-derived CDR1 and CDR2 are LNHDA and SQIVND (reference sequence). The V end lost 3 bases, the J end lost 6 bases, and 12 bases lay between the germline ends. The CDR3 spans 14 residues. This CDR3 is CASSIRAPRQPQHF. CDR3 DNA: TGTGCCAGTAGTATTCGTGCCCCGCGTCAGCCCCAGCATTTT.

CDR3 region: CASSYWAGGSYNEQFF. The CDR3 nucleotides read TGTGCCAGCAGTTACTGGGCGGGGGGCTCCTACAATGAGCAGTTCTTC. The rearrangement uses TRBV6-5 and TRBJ2-1, with 8 positions matching TRBD2. The CDR3 length is 16 residues. CDR1 and CDR2 from the germline V gene are MNHEY and SVGAGI. V lost 1 base to trimming and J lost 0 bases; unmatched junction nucleotides: 2.

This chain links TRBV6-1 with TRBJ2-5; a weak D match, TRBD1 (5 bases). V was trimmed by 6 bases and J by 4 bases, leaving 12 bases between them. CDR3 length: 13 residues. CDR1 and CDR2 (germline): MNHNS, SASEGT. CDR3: CASSELRGETQYF. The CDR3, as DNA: TGTGCCAGCAGCGAGTTAAGGGGAGAGACCCAGTACTTC.

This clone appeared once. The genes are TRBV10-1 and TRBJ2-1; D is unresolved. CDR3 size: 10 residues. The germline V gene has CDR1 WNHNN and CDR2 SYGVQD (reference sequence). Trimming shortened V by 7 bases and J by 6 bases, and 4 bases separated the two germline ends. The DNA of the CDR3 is TGCGCCAGCAAGACCAATGAGCAGTTCTTC. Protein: CASKTNEQFF.

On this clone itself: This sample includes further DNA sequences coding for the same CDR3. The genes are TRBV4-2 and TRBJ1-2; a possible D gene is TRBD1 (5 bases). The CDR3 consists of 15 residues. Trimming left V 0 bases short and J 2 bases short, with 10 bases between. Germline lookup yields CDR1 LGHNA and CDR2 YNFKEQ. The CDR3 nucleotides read TGTGCCAGCAGCCAAGATCCCACAGGAAACTATGGCTACACCTTC. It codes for CASSQDPTGNYGYTF.

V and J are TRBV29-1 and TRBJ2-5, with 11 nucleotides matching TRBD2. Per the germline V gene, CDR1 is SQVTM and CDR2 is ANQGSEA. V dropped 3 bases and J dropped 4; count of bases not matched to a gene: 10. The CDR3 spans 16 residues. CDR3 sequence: CSVEGLAGGPGETQYF. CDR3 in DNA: TGCAGCGTTGAGGGATTAGCGGGAGGGCCGGGAGAGACCCAGTACTTC.

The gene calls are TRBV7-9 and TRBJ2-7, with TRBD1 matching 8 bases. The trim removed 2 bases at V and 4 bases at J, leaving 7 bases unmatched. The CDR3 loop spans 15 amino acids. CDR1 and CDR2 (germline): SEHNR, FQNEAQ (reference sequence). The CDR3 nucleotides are TGTGCCAGCAGCTTATCGCAGGGGGCGTTTTACGAGCAGTACTTC. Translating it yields CASSLSQGAFYEQYF.

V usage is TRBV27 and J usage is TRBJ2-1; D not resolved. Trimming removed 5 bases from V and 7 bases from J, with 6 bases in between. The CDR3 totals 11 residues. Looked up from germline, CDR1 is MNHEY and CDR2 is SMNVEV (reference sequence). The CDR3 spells CASSVGNEQFF. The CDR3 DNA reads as TGTGCCAGCAGTGTCGGGAATGAGCAGTTCTTC.

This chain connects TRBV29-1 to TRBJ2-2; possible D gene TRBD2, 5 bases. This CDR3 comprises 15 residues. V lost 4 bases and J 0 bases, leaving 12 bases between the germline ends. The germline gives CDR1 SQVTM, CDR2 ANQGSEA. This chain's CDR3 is CSVVCDYPNTGELFF. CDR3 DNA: TGCAGCGTTGTTTGTGACTACCCGAACACCGGGGAGCTGTTTTTT.

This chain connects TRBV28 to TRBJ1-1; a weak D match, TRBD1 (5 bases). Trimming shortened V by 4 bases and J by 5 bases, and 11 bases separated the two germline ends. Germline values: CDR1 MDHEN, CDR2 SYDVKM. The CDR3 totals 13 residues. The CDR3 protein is CASSWTRGTEAFF. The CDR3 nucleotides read TGTGCCAGCAGTTGGACACGAGGGACTGAAGCTTTCTTT. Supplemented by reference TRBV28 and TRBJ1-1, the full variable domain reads DVKVTQSSRYLVKRTGEKVFLECVQDMDHENMFWYRQDPGLGLRLIYFSYDVKMKEKGDIPEGYSVSREKKERFSLILESASTNQTSMYLCASSWTRGTEAFFGQGTRLTVV.

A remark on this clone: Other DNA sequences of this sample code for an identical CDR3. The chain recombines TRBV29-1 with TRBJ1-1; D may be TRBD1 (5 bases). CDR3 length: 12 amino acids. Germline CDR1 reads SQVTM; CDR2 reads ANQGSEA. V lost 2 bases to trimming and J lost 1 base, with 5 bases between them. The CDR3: CSVEQGNTEAFF. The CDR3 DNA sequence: TGCAGCGTTGAACAGGGGAACACTGAAGCTTTCTTT.

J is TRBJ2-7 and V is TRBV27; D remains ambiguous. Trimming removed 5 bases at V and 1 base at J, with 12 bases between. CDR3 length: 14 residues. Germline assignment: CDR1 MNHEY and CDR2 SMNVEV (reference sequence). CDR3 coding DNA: TGTGCCAGCAGTCCCCGGAGAAATTCCTACGAGCAGTACTTC. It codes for CASSPRRNSYEQYF.

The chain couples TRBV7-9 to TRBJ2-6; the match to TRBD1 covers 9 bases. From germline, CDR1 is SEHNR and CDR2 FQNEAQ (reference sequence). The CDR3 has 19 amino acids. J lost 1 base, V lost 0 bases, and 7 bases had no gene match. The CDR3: CASSLAPGQGTSGANVLTF. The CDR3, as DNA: TGTGCCAGCAGCTTAGCGCCAGGACAGGGGACTTCTGGGGCCAACGTCCTGACTTTC. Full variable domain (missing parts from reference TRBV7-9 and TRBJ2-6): DTGVSQNPRHKITKRGQNVTFRCDPISEHNRLYWYRQTLGQGPEFLTYFQNEAQLEKSRLLSDRFSAERPKGSFSTLEIQRTEQGDSAMYLCASSLAPGQGTSGANVLTFGAGSRLTVL.

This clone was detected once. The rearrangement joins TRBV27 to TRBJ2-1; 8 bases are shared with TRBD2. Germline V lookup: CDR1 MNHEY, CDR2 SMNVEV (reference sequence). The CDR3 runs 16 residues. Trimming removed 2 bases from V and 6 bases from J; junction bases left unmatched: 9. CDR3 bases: TGTGCCAGCAGTTTAAGTGATAGCGGGGTGATCAATGAGCAGTTCTTC. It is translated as CASSLSDSGVINEQFF.

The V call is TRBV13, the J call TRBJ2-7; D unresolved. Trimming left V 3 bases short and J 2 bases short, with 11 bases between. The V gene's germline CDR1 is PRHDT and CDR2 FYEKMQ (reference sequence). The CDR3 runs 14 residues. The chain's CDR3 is CASSFQVAPYEQYF. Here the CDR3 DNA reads TGTGCCAGCAGCTTTCAGGTAGCCCCCTACGAGCAGTACTTC.

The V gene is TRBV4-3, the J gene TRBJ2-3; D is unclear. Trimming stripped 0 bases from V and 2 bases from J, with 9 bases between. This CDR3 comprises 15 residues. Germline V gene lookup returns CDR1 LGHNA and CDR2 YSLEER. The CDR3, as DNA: TGCGCCAGCAGCCAAGATGAGCGCAACACAGATACGCAGTATTTT. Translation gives CASSQDERNTDTQYF.

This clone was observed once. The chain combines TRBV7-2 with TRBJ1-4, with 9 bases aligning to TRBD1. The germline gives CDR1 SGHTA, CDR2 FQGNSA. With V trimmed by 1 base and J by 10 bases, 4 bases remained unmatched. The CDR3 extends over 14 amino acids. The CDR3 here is CASSLDGGQGKLFF. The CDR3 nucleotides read TGTGCCAGCAGCTTAGATGGGGGACAGGGAAAACTGTTTTTT.

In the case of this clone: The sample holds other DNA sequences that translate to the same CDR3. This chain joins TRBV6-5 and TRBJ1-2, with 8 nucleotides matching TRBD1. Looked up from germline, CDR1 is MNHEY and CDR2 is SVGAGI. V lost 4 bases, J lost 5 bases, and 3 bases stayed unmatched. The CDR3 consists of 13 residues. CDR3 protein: CASSSDRDYGYTF. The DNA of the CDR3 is TGTGCCAGCAGTTCGGACAGGGATTATGGCTACACCTTC.

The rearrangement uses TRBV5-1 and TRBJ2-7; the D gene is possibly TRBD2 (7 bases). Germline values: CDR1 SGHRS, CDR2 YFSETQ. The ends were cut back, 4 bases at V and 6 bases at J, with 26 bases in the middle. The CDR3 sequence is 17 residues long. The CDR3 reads CASSPEGGLGGFGEQYF. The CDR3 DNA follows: TGCGCCAGCAGCCCCGAGGGGGGGTTAGGAGGGTTTGGCGAGCAGTACTTC.

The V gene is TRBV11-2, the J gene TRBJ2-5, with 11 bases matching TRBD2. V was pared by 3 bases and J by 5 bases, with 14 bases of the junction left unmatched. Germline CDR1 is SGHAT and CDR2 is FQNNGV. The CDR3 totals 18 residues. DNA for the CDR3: TGTGCCAGCAGCTTGGCGCCGGGACTAGCGGAGCGGCGGGAGACCCAGTACTTC. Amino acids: CASSLAPGLAERRETQYF.

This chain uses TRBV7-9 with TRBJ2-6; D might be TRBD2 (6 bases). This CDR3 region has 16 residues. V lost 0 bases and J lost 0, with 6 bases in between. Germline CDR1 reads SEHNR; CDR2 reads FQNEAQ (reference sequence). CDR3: CASSLARGSGANVLTF. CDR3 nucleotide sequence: TGTGCCAGCAGCTTAGCGCGGGGCTCTGGGGCCAACGTCCTGACTTTC.

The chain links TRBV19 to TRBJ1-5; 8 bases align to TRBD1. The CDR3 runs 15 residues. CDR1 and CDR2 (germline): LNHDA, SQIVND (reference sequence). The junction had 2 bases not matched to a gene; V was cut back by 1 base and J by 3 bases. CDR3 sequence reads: CASSIARGPNQPQHF. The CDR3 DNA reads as TGTGCCAGTAGTATAGCCAGGGGGCCCAATCAGCCCCAGCATTTT.

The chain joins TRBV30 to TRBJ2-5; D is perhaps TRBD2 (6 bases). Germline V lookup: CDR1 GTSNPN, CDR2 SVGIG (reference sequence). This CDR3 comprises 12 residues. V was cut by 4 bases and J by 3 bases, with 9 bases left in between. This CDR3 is CAWMDYKETQYF. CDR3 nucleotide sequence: TGTGCCTGGATGGACTATAAAGAGACCCAGTACTTC.